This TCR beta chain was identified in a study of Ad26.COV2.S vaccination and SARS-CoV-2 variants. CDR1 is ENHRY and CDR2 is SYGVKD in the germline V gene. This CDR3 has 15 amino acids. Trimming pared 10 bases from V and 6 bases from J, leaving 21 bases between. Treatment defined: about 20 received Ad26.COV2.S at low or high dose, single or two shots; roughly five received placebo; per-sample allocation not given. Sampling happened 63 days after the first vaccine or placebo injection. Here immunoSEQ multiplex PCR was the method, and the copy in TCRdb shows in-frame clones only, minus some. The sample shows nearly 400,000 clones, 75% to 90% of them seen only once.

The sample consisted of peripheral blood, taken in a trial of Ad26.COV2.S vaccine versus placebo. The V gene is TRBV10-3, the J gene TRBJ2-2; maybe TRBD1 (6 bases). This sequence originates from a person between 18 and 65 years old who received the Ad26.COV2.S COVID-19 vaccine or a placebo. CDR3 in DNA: TGTGCCACCCTGCAGGGGCCCTTAGAGGCCGGGGAGCTGTTTTTT. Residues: CATLQGPLEAGELFF.